The rows below give T cell receptor beta chains drawn from one sample of a study of regulatory T cells in long-lasting Graves disease. Using its own MiXCR run on the multiplex PCR reads, TCRdb lists one record per CDR3 protein. The sample gives approximately 400,000 distinct CDR3 sequences, less than 30% of which show up once; approximately 30% is in the top ten. The material sequenced was peripheral blood mononuclear cells (PBMCs), taken when the disease was refractory, from a patient treated with antithyroid drugs. These receptors all stem from a middle-aged woman with Graves disease. Each CDR3 is given with its conserved first and last residue. A D gene is named only where the DNA matches it firmly. Size is stated for part of the rows, as once, few or many counts, or as a class when the clone is expanded.

cdr3_aa: CASSPGTSGSRGQFF
cdr3_nt: TGTGCCAGCAGCCCCGGGACTAGCGGGAGTAGGGGGCAGTTCTTC
j_call: TRBJ2-1
cdr3_length: 15
d_call: TRBD2
clone_size: many
v_call: TRBV7-3

cdr3_aa: CSARRGSTTGELFF
cdr3_nt: TGCAGTGCTAGGAGGGGATCGACGACCGGGGAGCTGTTTTTT
j_call: TRBJ2-2
cdr3_length: 14
d_call: -
clone_size: few
v_call: TRBV20-1

cdr3_aa: CASSFVTGGMNEQYF
cdr3_nt: TGTGCCAGCAGCTTCGTAACGGGAGGAATGAATGAGCAGTACTTC
j_call: TRBJ2-7
cdr3_length: 15
d_call: TRBD2
clone_size: many
v_call: TRBV11-2

cdr3_aa: CASSRWDTEAFF
cdr3_nt: TGTGCCAGCAGTCGTTGGGACACTGAAGCTTTCTTT
j_call: TRBJ1-1
cdr3_length: 12
d_call: -
clone_size: many
v_call: TRBV27

cdr3_aa: CASSGEGNEKLFF
cdr3_nt: TGTGCCAGTTCGGGGGAAGGAAATGAAAAACTGTTTTTT
j_call: TRBJ1-4
cdr3_length: 13
d_call: -
clone_size: many
v_call: TRBV28

cdr3_aa: CASNPLISGGLETQYF
cdr3_nt: TGTGCCAGCAATCCATTAATATCAGGGGGCTTGGAGACCCAGTACTTC
j_call: TRBJ2-5
cdr3_length: 16
d_call: TRBD1
clone_size: many
v_call: TRBV28

cdr3_aa: CASSVGTVGRETQYF
cdr3_nt: TGTGCCAGCAGCGTGGGGACAGTGGGGCGGGAGACCCAGTACTTC
j_call: TRBJ2-5
cdr3_length: 15
d_call: TRBD1
clone_size: many
v_call: TRBV28

cdr3_aa: CASSLGPISTNEKLFF
cdr3_nt: TGTGCCAGCAGCTTAGGCCCGATCTCAACTAATGAAAAACTGTTTTTT
j_call: TRBJ1-4
cdr3_length: 16
d_call: -
clone_size: few
v_call: TRBV7-2

cdr3_aa: CASAPGGDQETQYF
cdr3_nt: TGTGCCAGCGCCCCTGGAGGGGACCAAGAGACCCAGTACTTC
j_call: TRBJ2-5
cdr3_length: 14
d_call: -
clone_size: many
v_call: TRBV28

cdr3_aa: CSARSDREGLGNIQYF
cdr3_nt: TGCAGTGCTAGAAGTGACCGGGAGGGCCTAGGAAACATTCAGTACTTC
j_call: TRBJ2-4
cdr3_length: 16
d_call: TRBD2
clone_size: many
v_call: TRBV20-1

cdr3_aa: CSARDQRQGSDGYTF
cdr3_nt: TGCAGTGCTAGAGATCAGAGACAGGGATCGGATGGCTACACCTTC
j_call: TRBJ1-2
cdr3_length: 15
d_call: TRBD1
clone_size: few
v_call: TRBV20-1

cdr3_aa: CASSPTPTSEADTQYF
cdr3_nt: TGTGCCAGCAGTCCCACCCCGACTAGCGAGGCAGATACGCAGTATTTT
j_call: TRBJ2-3
cdr3_length: 16
d_call: TRBD2
clone_size: -
v_call: TRBV28

cdr3_aa: CASSGLAGGNEQFF
cdr3_nt: TGTGCCAGCAGCGGACTAGCGGGAGGCAATGAGCAGTTCTTC
j_call: TRBJ2-1
cdr3_length: 14
d_call: TRBD2
clone_size: few
v_call: TRBV6-2/TRBV6-3

cdr3_aa: CASSLEFRGRYNEQFF
cdr3_nt: TGTGCCAGCAGTTTGGAATTCAGGGGGAGATACAATGAGCAGTTCTTC
j_call: TRBJ2-1
cdr3_length: 16
d_call: TRBD1
clone_size: few
v_call: TRBV27

cdr3_aa: CASSTGIDRGYNQPQHF
cdr3_nt: TGTGCCAGTAGTACGGGAATCGACAGGGGGTACAATCAGCCCCAGCATTTT
j_call: TRBJ1-5
cdr3_length: 17
d_call: TRBD1
clone_size: few
v_call: TRBV19

cdr3_aa: CASSSGSLRNQPQHF
cdr3_nt: TGTGCCAGCAGTTCCGGGTCGCTCCGCAATCAGCCCCAGCATTTT
j_call: TRBJ1-5
cdr3_length: 15
d_call: -
clone_size: many
v_call: TRBV27

cdr3_aa: CASSPAGNYEQYF
cdr3_nt: TGTGCCAGTAGCCCCGCAGGAAACTACGAGCAGTACTTC
j_call: TRBJ2-7
cdr3_length: 13
d_call: -
clone_size: -
v_call: TRBV19

cdr3_aa: CASTGSSGKQYF
cdr3_nt: TGCGCCAGCACCGGATCTAGCGGGAAGCAGTACTTC
j_call: TRBJ2-7
cdr3_length: 12
d_call: TRBD2
clone_size: many
v_call: TRBV5-1

cdr3_aa: CSVELGGTTGELFF
cdr3_nt: TGCAGCGTTGAACTGGGAGGTACCACCGGGGAGCTGTTTTTT
j_call: TRBJ2-2
cdr3_length: 14
d_call: -
clone_size: few
v_call: TRBV29-1

cdr3_aa: CASSIYGDGVEETQYF
cdr3_nt: TGTGCCAGCAGCATCTACGGGGACGGTGTCGAAGAGACCCAGTACTTC
j_call: TRBJ2-5
cdr3_length: 16
d_call: -
clone_size: few
v_call: TRBV7-2

cdr3_aa: CASSQLGDEQYF
cdr3_nt: TGTGCCAGCAGCCAACTAGGGGACGAGCAGTACTTC
j_call: TRBJ2-7
cdr3_length: 12
d_call: -
clone_size: -
v_call: TRBV3-1

cdr3_aa: CASSPLKGSTFYEQYF
cdr3_nt: TGTGCCAGCAGTCCACTTAAGGGGTCAACCTTCTACGAGCAGTACTTC
j_call: TRBJ2-7
cdr3_length: 16
d_call: -
clone_size: many
v_call: TRBV6-1

cdr3_aa: CASSFRWRGTEAFF
cdr3_nt: TGTGCCAGCAGTTTCAGGTGGAGGGGCACTGAAGCTTTCTTT
j_call: TRBJ1-1
cdr3_length: 14
d_call: -
clone_size: many
v_call: TRBV27

cdr3_aa: CASSRTESYEQYF
cdr3_nt: TGTGCCAGCAGTCGAACTGAGTCCTACGAGCAGTACTTC
j_call: TRBJ2-7
cdr3_length: 13
d_call: -
clone_size: many
v_call: TRBV6-1

cdr3_aa: CASSVAGLAGVEQYF
cdr3_nt: TGTGCCAGCAGCGTAGCGGGACTAGCGGGAGTTGAGCAGTACTTC
j_call: TRBJ2-7
cdr3_length: 15
d_call: TRBD2
clone_size: -
v_call: TRBV9

cdr3_aa: CASSLVGHGYTF
cdr3_nt: TGTGCCAGCAGTTTAGTAGGGCATGGCTACACCTTC
j_call: TRBJ1-2
cdr3_length: 12
d_call: -
clone_size: many
v_call: TRBV28

cdr3_aa: CSAPSGARTQYF
cdr3_nt: TGCAGTGCCCCTTCGGGTGCTAGGACCCAGTACTTC
j_call: TRBJ2-5
cdr3_length: 12
d_call: -
clone_size: few
v_call: TRBV20-1

cdr3_aa: CASSLGPAGGSNTEELFF
cdr3_nt: TGTGCCAGCAGCTTAGGGCCAGCGGGAGGGTCGAACACCGAGGAGCTGTTTTTT
j_call: TRBJ2-2
cdr3_length: 18
d_call: TRBD2
clone_size: -
v_call: TRBV7-3

cdr3_aa: CASSQRTYEQYF
cdr3_nt: TGTGCCAGCAGCCAAAGGACCTACGAGCAGTACTTC
j_call: TRBJ2-7
cdr3_length: 12
d_call: -
clone_size: many
v_call: TRBV3-1

cdr3_aa: CASSPRAPRAEAFF
cdr3_nt: TGTGCCAGCAGCCCAAGGGCCCCACGGGCCGAAGCTTTCTTT
j_call: TRBJ1-1
cdr3_length: 14
d_call: -
clone_size: many
v_call: TRBV12-3/TRBV12-4

cdr3_aa: CSARDLLQWRKNTGELFF
cdr3_nt: TGCAGTGCTAGAGATCTCCTGCAGTGGCGGAAAAACACCGGGGAGCTGTTTTTT
j_call: TRBJ2-2
cdr3_length: 18
d_call: -
clone_size: -
v_call: TRBV20-1

cdr3_aa: CATSARTGSEQYF
cdr3_nt: TGTGCCACCAGCGCGCGGACAGGGTCCGAGCAGTACTTC
j_call: TRBJ2-7
cdr3_length: 13
d_call: TRBD1
clone_size: -
v_call: TRBV15

cdr3_aa: CASSLSLSPVAFF
cdr3_nt: TGTGCCAGCAGCCTAAGCCTGTCCCCAGTAGCTTTCTTT
j_call: TRBJ1-1
cdr3_length: 13
d_call: -
clone_size: many
v_call: TRBV11-2

cdr3_aa: CASSRGTGGETEAFF
cdr3_nt: TGTGCCAGCTCGCGGGGGACAGGGGGCGAGACTGAAGCTTTCTTT
j_call: TRBJ1-1
cdr3_length: 15
d_call: TRBD1
clone_size: -
v_call: TRBV18

cdr3_aa: CASSYQLAGYLYF
cdr3_nt: TGTGCCAGCAGTTACCAATTAGCGGGGTATCTGTACTTC
j_call: TRBJ2-4
cdr3_length: 13
d_call: TRBD2
clone_size: many
v_call: TRBV28

cdr3_aa: CASSLGEVGEQYF
cdr3_nt: TGTGCCAGCAGCTTGGGAGAGGTGGGCGAGCAGTACTTC
j_call: TRBJ2-7
cdr3_length: 13
d_call: -
clone_size: -
v_call: TRBV7-6

cdr3_aa: CSVVGGYEQYF
cdr3_nt: TGCAGCGTTGTAGGGGGGTACGAGCAGTACTTC
j_call: TRBJ2-7
cdr3_length: 11
d_call: -
clone_size: many
v_call: TRBV29-1

cdr3_aa: CASSLEEPGTEAFF
cdr3_nt: TGTGCCAGCAGTTTAGAGGAACCGGGCACTGAAGCTTTCTTT
j_call: TRBJ1-1
cdr3_length: 14
d_call: -
clone_size: many
v_call: TRBV28

cdr3_aa: CASRGLNPNRAKNIQYF
cdr3_nt: TGTGCCAGCAGAGGCCTCAATCCCAATCGGGCCAAAAACATTCAGTACTTC
j_call: TRBJ2-4
cdr3_length: 17
d_call: -
clone_size: -
v_call: TRBV28

cdr3_aa: CSAVDRGAISNEKLFF
cdr3_nt: TGCAGTGCTGTCGACAGGGGCGCTATATCTAATGAAAAACTGTTTTTT
j_call: TRBJ1-4
cdr3_length: 16
d_call: TRBD1
clone_size: many
v_call: TRBV20-1

cdr3_aa: CASSDKGFSYNSPLHF
cdr3_nt: TGCGCCAGCAGTGATAAAGGGTTCTCCTATAATTCACCCCTCCACTTT
j_call: TRBJ1-6
cdr3_length: 16
d_call: -
clone_size: few
v_call: TRBV10-2

cdr3_aa: CASSDGSYNSPLHF
cdr3_nt: TGTGCCAGCAGCGACGGGTCCTATAATTCACCCCTCCACTTT
j_call: TRBJ1-6
cdr3_length: 14
d_call: -
clone_size: -
v_call: TRBV9

cdr3_aa: CASSLGSGLANLQETQYF
cdr3_nt: TGTGCCAGCAGTTTGGGTTCGGGACTAGCGAACCTCCAAGAGACCCAGTACTTC
j_call: TRBJ2-5
cdr3_length: 18
d_call: TRBD2
clone_size: many
v_call: TRBV28

cdr3_aa: CASSSLTAANYGYTF
cdr3_nt: TGTGCCAGCAGTTCTTTGACAGCAGCTAACTATGGCTACACCTTC
j_call: TRBJ1-2
cdr3_length: 15
d_call: -
clone_size: -
v_call: TRBV27

cdr3_aa: CSGQGPGTEAFF
cdr3_nt: TGCAGCGGACAGGGGCCTGGGACTGAAGCTTTCTTT
j_call: TRBJ1-1
cdr3_length: 12
d_call: TRBD1
clone_size: few
v_call: TRBV29-1

cdr3_aa: CASSFSLAGGETQYF
cdr3_nt: TGTGCCAGCAGTTTTTCACTAGCGGGAGGCGAGACCCAGTACTTC
j_call: TRBJ2-5
cdr3_length: 15
d_call: TRBD2
clone_size: many
v_call: TRBV12-3/TRBV12-4